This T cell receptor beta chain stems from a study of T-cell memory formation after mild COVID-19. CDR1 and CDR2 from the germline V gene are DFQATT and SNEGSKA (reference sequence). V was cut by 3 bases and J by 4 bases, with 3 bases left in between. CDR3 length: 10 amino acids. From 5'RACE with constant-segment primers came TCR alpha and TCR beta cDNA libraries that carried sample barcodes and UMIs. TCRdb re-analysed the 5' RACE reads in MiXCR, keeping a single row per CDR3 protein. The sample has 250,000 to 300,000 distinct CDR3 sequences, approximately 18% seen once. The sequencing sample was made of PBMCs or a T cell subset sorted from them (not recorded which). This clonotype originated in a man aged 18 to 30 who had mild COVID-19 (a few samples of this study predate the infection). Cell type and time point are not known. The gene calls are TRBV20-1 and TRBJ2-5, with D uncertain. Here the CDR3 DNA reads TGCAGTGCTAGGGGAGAGACCCAGTACTTC. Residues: CSARGETQYF.